This T cell receptor beta chain emerged from a study of blood T cell repertoires in COVID-19 (TCRdb year 2020). The study in broad terms: The collaborator samples originated in the United States, Italy and Spain and spanned the acute and convalescent phases of COVID-19. The prospective study material was composed of cDNA or gDNA derived from T cells, B-cell-depleted T cells, or PBMCs. The repertoires were made available in a free public database intended to serve as a resource for research on the immune response to SARS-CoV-2. The dataset comprised deeply sampled blood TCRbeta repertoires from subjects exposed to, actively infected with, or recovered from COVID-19. HLA class I and class II types, where available, came from metadata supplied by the sample provider rather than from assay-based typing. Samples came from the ongoing ImmuneRACE study (first 160 participants) plus 1,254 subjects from 6 global collaborators. Nearly every sample came with metadata listing a de-identified subject ID, COVID-19 status, age in years and sex. What the study reported, not specific to this receptor: Clinical and demographic metadata were provided uncurated, with the amount varying by source and participant.

Participants in the prospective study were enrolled through a virtual design, were aged roughly 18 to 100 years, and lived in roughly 26 United States geographic areas. Cohort assignment in the prospective study relied on participant-reported clinical history from a screening survey and a study questionnaire. ImmuneRACE Cohort 3 recovered participants were defined by two consecutive negative NP/OP PCR tests, healthcare professional clearance, or symptom resolution. In the prospective study, whole blood, serum and a nasopharyngeal or oropharyngeal swab were collected from each participant by mobile phlebotomists. Additional blood draws and questionnaires over an approximately two-month period could optionally be provided by prospective study participants. Before DNA extraction, prospective study blood samples were shipped either frozen or at room temperature. About this clone itself: Its cognate antigen has yet to be identified. No much larger clonotype is one base removed from it; base qualities were not supplied.

In the germline V gene (reference sequence), CDR1 corresponds to SEHNR and CDR2 to FQNEAQ. There are 14 amino acids in the CDR3, from cysteine to phenylalanine inclusive. Of the read, only the CDR3 DNA is kept; its 42 bases are in frame from base 1. The germline ends are 12 bases apart after V is trimmed by 6 bases and J by 1 base. The immunoSEQ Assay, a bias-controlled multiplex PCR, was used to amplify TCRbeta CDR3 regions from genomic DNA. In the authors' own workflow: The number of nucleated cells in each sample was estimated from the amplification of reference gene primers within the assay. To quantify the absolute abundance of each unique TCRbeta CDR3 rearrangement, sequence reads were collapsed and filtered. For each sample, productive Simpson clonality was calculated as the square root of Simpson's diversity index across productive rearrangements. In TCRdb, the immuneACCESS table is reduced to in-frame sequences with V and J assigned. These tables do not hold every clone; where another copy was compared, an unresolved V gene accounts for under half, and the others remain unexplained. The D gene and trimming were derived from the DNA, and the V and J assignments and clone size from that table. The sample includes 250,000 to 350,000 clones, with about 89% observed a single time. 5.3% of the sample lies in the top ten.

The clonotype comes from a woman younger than 45 who had recovered from COVID-19. The V gene is TRBV7-9 and the J gene is TRBJ1-2; no D segment can be confidently identified. The material sequenced was PBMCs or T cells enriched from blood (not recorded which). The CDR3 region: CASRHWQDNYGYTF. The sequenced DNA: TGTGCCAGCAGACACTGGCAGGATAACTATGGCTACACCTTC.